This TCR beta chain was obtained from a study of cytomegalovirus exposure and HLA in healthy donors. Study results and limitations: Cytomegalovirus-associated status was assigned to 150 or so TCR beta chains. A later analysis showed that HLA-associated TCR beta chains had undergone more clonal expansion than equally common others. A missense variant in DCLRE1C was later tied to TCR beta V- and J-gene trimming.

The V end lost 0 bases, the J end lost 2 bases, and 5 bases lay between the germline ends. The CDR3 covers 14 residues. Germline assignment: CDR1 SGHRS and CDR2 YFSETQ. The PCR used 60 Vbeta and 13 Jbeta primers. Original handling: A follow-up analysis tallied 60 million to 85 million unique TCR beta chains, 9 million to 11 million shared. Produced via immunoSEQ multiplex PCR; TCRdb's table is partial and in-frame only. The V and J calls and clone size come from that table; D and trimming were worked out from the DNA. The sample consists of around 190,000 clones, over 70% of them appearing once. A note on this clone: What it binds is unknown. This sample includes further DNA sequences coding for the same CDR3.

Sequenced input: PBMCs. This receptor was obtained from a woman in her twenties or thirties in good health and CMV-seropositive. The J gene is TRBJ2-2, the V gene TRBV5-1; D not resolved. The CDR3 sequence is CASSLGGNTGELFF. CDR3 in DNA: TGCGCCAGCAGCTTGGGTGGCAACACCGGGGAGCTGTTTTTT.